The TCR beta chain under discussion was sequenced for a study of regulatory T cells in long-lasting Graves disease. Regarding the study as a whole: For persistent Graves' patients, TCR diversity was lower than for newly diagnosed ones.

Arm-PCR of CDR3 regions with iRepertoire HTBI primers generated TCR beta libraries. TCRdb re-analysed the multiplex PCR reads in MiXCR, keeping a single row per CDR3 protein. The sample records approximately 400,000 distinct CDR3 sequences, more than 13% being singletons. The time point: newly diagnosed GD, antithyroid drugs for less than 3 months. From PBMCs, RNA was extracted and then used to make the TCR library. The germline V gene has CDR1 LGHNA and CDR2 YNFKEQ. The CDR3 runs 15 residues. Trimming shortened V by 0 bases and J by 0 bases, and 9 bases separated the two germline ends. In this sample, this clonotype turned up many times. The antigen is undetermined. The sample was also linked to a second study, of T cells in Graves' hyperthyroidism and ophthalmopathy. This second study says: Hyperthyroidism, newly diagnosed and lasting under 2 months, affected patients aged 18 to 65. Using the HTBI primer set, a first-round RT-PCR was run on the TCR CDR3.

The sample consisted of peripheral blood mononuclear cells (PBMCs), taken at new diagnosis, from a patient treated with antithyroid drugs. This chain links TRBV4-2 with TRBJ2-7; a possible D gene is TRBD1 (5 bases). This sequence was found in a woman aged 25 to 39 with Graves disease. CDR3 DNA sequence: TGTGCCAGCAGCCAAGATCAGGGCAGCTCCTACGAGCAGTACTTC. This sequence encodes CASSQDQGSSYEQYF.